This T cell receptor (beta chain) stems from a study of radiotherapy plus CTLA-4 blockade in lung cancer. Findings and caveats of the study: Following radiotherapy plus ipilimumab, tumor-derived TCR clones expanded in the blood. Reports identified early blood T cell clone dynamics, with interferon-beta, as the best response predictor.

V was clipped by 0 bases and J by 10 bases, with 15 bases between them. The CDR3 covers 15 residues. CDR1 is KGHSH, CDR2 LQKENI, per germline. Notes on this clone: No antigen is known for it.

Generated by immunoSEQ multiplex PCR, the TCRdb table keeps only in-frame clones and is missing some. The top ten clones hold roughly 17% of a sample with 56,000 or so clones, around 79% of them seen once. The sample was peripheral blood, taken from a patient treated with radiotherapy plus ipilimumab. This TCR was recovered from a human donor with non-small cell lung cancer who had a complete response to radiotherapy plus ipilimumab. This chain connects TRBV18 to TRBJ1-4; D not resolved. CDR3: CASSPPSNSDGKLFF. CDR3 coding DNA: TGTGCCAGCTCACCACCGAGTAATAGCGACGGAAAACTGTTTTTT.